Listed below are T cell receptor beta chains from one sample, sequenced in a study of T cells in Graves' hyperthyroidism and ophthalmopathy. MiXCR, run by TCRdb on the multiplex PCR reads, gives a single entry per CDR3 protein. The sample gives some 320,000 distinct CDR3 sequences, approximately 13% of which show up once; 34% is in the top ten. Sequenced input: blood. Receptors were obtained from a woman aged 35 to 49 with Graves' ophthalmopathy. Both conserved end residues are part of each CDR3. A D gene is named only where the DNA matches it firmly. Part of the rows lack a size; the others show once, few, many or a class for expanded clones.

J gene: TRBJ1-2; V gene: TRBV2; clone size: NA; D gene: NA; CDR3 protein: CASTPGEYGYTF; CDR3 DNA: TGTGCCAGCACCCCGGGGGAGTACGGCTACACCTTC
J gene: TRBJ2-3; V gene: TRBV9; clone size: NA; D gene: NA; CDR3 protein: CASSAVMSPTDTQYF; CDR3 DNA: TGTGCCAGCAGCGCGGTTATGAGCCCAACAGATACGCAGTATTTT
J gene: TRBJ2-5; V gene: TRBV11-2; clone size: many; D gene: NA; CDR3 protein: CASSLSGLRSLETQYF; CDR3 DNA: TGTGCCAGCAGCTTATCCGGGCTCCGTTCATTGGAGACCCAGTACTTC
J gene: TRBJ2-1; V gene: TRBV7-6; clone size: NA; D gene: TRBD2; CDR3 protein: CASSPRLAGIHNEQFF; CDR3 DNA: TGTGCCAGCAGCCCTCGACTAGCGGGGATACACAATGAGCAGTTCTTC
J gene: TRBJ1-5; V gene: TRBV7-9; clone size: few; D gene: NA; CDR3 protein: CASSFNTGNSNQPQHF; CDR3 DNA: TGTGCCAGCAGCTTTAACACAGGAAATAGCAATCAGCCCCAGCATTTT
J gene: TRBJ2-1; V gene: TRBV29-1; clone size: many; D gene: NA; CDR3 protein: CSVEDPTNEQFF; CDR3 DNA: TGCAGCGTTGAGGACCCTACCAATGAGCAGTTCTTC
J gene: TRBJ2-5; V gene: TRBV7-2; clone size: many; D gene: TRBD1; CDR3 protein: CASSPKTGALLQYF; CDR3 DNA: TGTGCCAGCAGCCCAAAGACAGGGGCCTTACTTCAGTACTTC
J gene: TRBJ1-1; V gene: TRBV6-1; clone size: many; D gene: NA; CDR3 protein: CASSYLAGEAFF; CDR3 DNA: TGTGCCAGCAGTTATTTGGCAGGTGAAGCTTTCTTT
J gene: TRBJ1-2; V gene: TRBV6-1; clone size: many; D gene: NA; CDR3 protein: CASNKGNNYGYTF; CDR3 DNA: TGTGCCAGCAATAAGGGAAATAACTATGGCTACACCTTC
J gene: TRBJ2-2; V gene: TRBV10-3; clone size: NA; D gene: NA; CDR3 protein: CAISGDDRLIGELFF; CDR3 DNA: TGTGCCATCAGCGGTGACGACAGGCTGATCGGGGAGCTGTTTTTT
J gene: TRBJ2-3; V gene: TRBV25-1; clone size: many; D gene: NA; CDR3 protein: CASSDHSRGREQYF; CDR3 DNA: TGTGCCAGCAGTGATCACTCCCGCGGACGGGAGCAGTATTTT
J gene: TRBJ2-7; V gene: TRBV19; clone size: many; D gene: TRBD1; CDR3 protein: CASSFGTGFDEQYF; CDR3 DNA: TGTGCCAGTAGTTTCGGGACAGGGTTCGACGAGCAGTACTTC
J gene: TRBJ1-2; V gene: TRBV15; clone size: many; D gene: NA; CDR3 protein: CATSIRQFPYGYTF; CDR3 DNA: TGTGCCACCAGCATACGCCAGTTCCCGTATGGCTACACCTTC
J gene: TRBJ1-1; V gene: TRBV20-1; clone size: many; D gene: NA; CDR3 protein: CSVKDGIGEGAFF; CDR3 DNA: TGCAGTGTAAAGGACGGCATAGGGGAGGGAGCTTTCTTT
J gene: TRBJ1-6; V gene: TRBV2; clone size: few; D gene: TRBD1; CDR3 protein: CASSDLGDRRNSPLHF; CDR3 DNA: TGTGCCAGCAGTGACCTTGGGGACAGGCGGAATTCACCCCTCCACTTT
J gene: TRBJ2-4; V gene: TRBV5-6; clone size: few; D gene: TRBD2; CDR3 protein: CASSSRLANIQYF; CDR3 DNA: TGTGCCAGCAGCTCCCGACTAGCGAACATTCAGTACTTC
J gene: TRBJ2-7; V gene: TRBV5-1; clone size: few; D gene: TRBD1; CDR3 protein: CASSLEGQLYEQYF; CDR3 DNA: TGCGCCAGCAGCTTGGAGGGACAGCTCTACGAGCAGTACTTC
J gene: TRBJ2-7; V gene: TRBV9; clone size: few; D gene: TRBD2; CDR3 protein: CASSRNSGRAVGEQYF; CDR3 DNA: TGTGCCAGCAGCAGAAATAGCGGGAGGGCAGTAGGCGAGCAGTACTTC
J gene: TRBJ2-6; V gene: TRBV24-1; clone size: NA; D gene: TRBD2; CDR3 protein: CATSDTGGTGANVLTF; CDR3 DNA: TGTGCCACCAGTGATACGGGGGGAACTGGGGCCAACGTCCTGACTTTC
J gene: TRBJ2-5; V gene: TRBV3-1; clone size: many; D gene: NA; CDR3 protein: CASRRGQQETQYF; CDR3 DNA: TGTGCCAGCCGCCGCGGACAGCAAGAGACCCAGTACTTC
J gene: TRBJ2-2; V gene: TRBV9; clone size: few; D gene: TRBD2; CDR3 protein: CASSGGGSGGASGELFF; CDR3 DNA: TGTGCCAGCAGCGGAGGGGGGAGCGGGGGGGCCAGCGGGGAGCTGTTTTTT
J gene: TRBJ2-3; V gene: TRBV7-9; clone size: many; D gene: TRBD1; CDR3 protein: CASSGRQGAITDTQYF; CDR3 DNA: TGTGCCAGCAGCGGGCGACAGGGCGCAATCACAGATACGCAGTATTTT